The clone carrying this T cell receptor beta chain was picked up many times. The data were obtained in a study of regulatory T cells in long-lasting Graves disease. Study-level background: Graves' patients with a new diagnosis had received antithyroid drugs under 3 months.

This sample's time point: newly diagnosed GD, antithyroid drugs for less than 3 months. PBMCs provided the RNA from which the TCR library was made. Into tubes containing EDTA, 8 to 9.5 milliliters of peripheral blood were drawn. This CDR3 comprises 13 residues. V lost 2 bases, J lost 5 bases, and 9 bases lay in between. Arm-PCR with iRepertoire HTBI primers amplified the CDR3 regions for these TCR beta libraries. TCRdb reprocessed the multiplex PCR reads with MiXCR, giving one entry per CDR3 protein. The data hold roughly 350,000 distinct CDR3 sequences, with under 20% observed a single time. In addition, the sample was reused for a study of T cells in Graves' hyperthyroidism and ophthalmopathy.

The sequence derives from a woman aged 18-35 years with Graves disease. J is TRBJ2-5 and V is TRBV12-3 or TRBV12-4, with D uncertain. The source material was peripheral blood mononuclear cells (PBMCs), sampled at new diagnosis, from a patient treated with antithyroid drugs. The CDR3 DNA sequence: TGTGCCAGCAGTTTACGGCGAGCGGAGACCCAGTACTTC. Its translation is CASSLRRAETQYF.